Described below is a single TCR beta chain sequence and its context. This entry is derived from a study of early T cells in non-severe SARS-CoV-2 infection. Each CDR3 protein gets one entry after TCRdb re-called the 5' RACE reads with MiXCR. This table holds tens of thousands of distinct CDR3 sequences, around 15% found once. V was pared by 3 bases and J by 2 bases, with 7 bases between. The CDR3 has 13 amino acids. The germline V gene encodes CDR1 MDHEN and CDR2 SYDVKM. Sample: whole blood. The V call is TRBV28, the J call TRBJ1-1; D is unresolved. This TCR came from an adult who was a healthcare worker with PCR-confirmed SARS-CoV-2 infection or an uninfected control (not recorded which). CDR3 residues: CASSFAGNTEAFF. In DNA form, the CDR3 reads TGTGCCAGCAGTTTTGCGGGCAACACTGAAGCTTTCTTT.